Listed below are T cell receptor beta chains from one sample, sequenced in a study of identical twins. TCRdb reprocessed the 5' RACE reads with MiXCR, giving one entry per CDR3 protein. Among about 890,000 distinct CDR3 sequences, about 12% were seen once, and the ten largest hold around 1.6%. The sample was also linked to a second study, of yellow fever vaccine responses in identical twins.

The sample taken for sequencing was PBMCs. Every receptor here comes from a woman between 18 and 29 years old in good health. CDR3s include the opening cysteine and the closing phenylalanine or tryptophan. The D gene is left open where the match is weak. Size values are once, few and many counts, or a class for expanded clones, and some rows have none.

j_call clone_size d_call v_call cdr3_nt cdr3_aa
TRBJ1-3 few . TRBV6-5 TGTGCCAGCAGTTACTCGGAGGGCACTGGAAACACCATATATTTT CASSYSEGTGNTIYF
TRBJ2-1 many TRBD2 TRBV4-1 TGCGCCAGCAGCCATTCACTAGCGGGAGGGCCTTACAATGAGCAGTTCTTC CASSHSLAGGPYNEQFF
TRBJ2-2 . . TRBV4-1 TGCGCCAGCAGCCAATTGGCCGGGGAGCTGTTTTTT CASSQLAGELFF
TRBJ2-5 few . TRBV2 TGTGCCAGCAGTGAAGGAGGGTCCCAAGAGACCCAGTACTTC CASSEGGSQETQYF
TRBJ2-7 few TRBD2 TRBV12-3/TRBV12-4 TGTGCCAGCAGTTTGGCCGGGGGGGGACGCGAGCAGTACTTC CASSLAGGGREQYF
TRBJ2-1 . . TRBV11-2 TGTGCCAGCAGCTTAGAGGGCCCCAGGGACCTACCCTACAATGAGCAGTTCTTC CASSLEGPRDLPYNEQFF
TRBJ2-5 many . TRBV2 TGTGCCAGCAGTCCCGGGATAAAGACCCAGTACTTC CASSPGIKTQYF
TRBJ2-7 . . TRBV29-1 TGCAGCGTTGAGTATCCGACAGCCTCCTACGAGCAGTACTTC CSVEYPTASYEQYF
TRBJ2-5 . . TRBV5-1 TGCGCCAGCAGCTTAGGCGGCCGCAAGCGGGAGACCCAGTACTTC CASSLGGRKRETQYF
TRBJ1-1 . TRBD1 TRBV5-1 TGCGCCAGCAGCGCCGACAGGGTTAACGCTGAAGCTTTCTTT CASSADRVNAEAFF
TRBJ2-7 few . TRBV21-1 TGTGCCAGCAGCAAACAGGACCAACCGCGGTACTTC CASSKQDQPRYF
TRBJ2-4 few TRBD1 TRBV3-1 TGTGCCAGCAGCCCGGGGACAGGGGGAAACATTCAGTACTTC CASSPGTGGNIQYF
TRBJ2-3 few . TRBV12-3/TRBV12-4 TGTGCCAGCAGTTTAGCTAGCGTAGCTTCGCTGGATACGCAGTATTTT CASSLASVASLDTQYF
TRBJ1-3 once TRBD1 TRBV2 TGTGCCAGCAGTGCAGGGGGCAATGGAAACACCATATATTTT CASSAGGNGNTIYF
TRBJ2-1 . . TRBV5-1 TGCGCCAGCAGCTACGCCAATGAGCAGTTCTTC CASSYANEQFF
TRBJ2-7 few TRBD1 TRBV20-1 TGCAGTGCTAATTTGGGACAGCTCTACGAGCAGTACTTC CSANLGQLYEQYF
TRBJ2-3 . TRBD2 TRBV11-2 TGTGCCAGCAGCACCCACACTAGCGGGAGCGCAGATACGCAGTATTTT CASSTHTSGSADTQYF
TRBJ2-2 few . TRBV12-3/TRBV12-4 TGTGCCAGCCAGGGGCGGTTCACCGGGGAGCTGTTTTTT CASQGRFTGELFF
TRBJ1-4 few . TRBV10-3 TGTGCCACCACGGGGGCGTTAGTTGAAAAACTGTTTTTT CATTGALVEKLFF
TRBJ2-1 few . TRBV20-1 TGCAGTGCTAGAGGACCAAACTACAATGAGCAGTTCTTC CSARGPNYNEQFF
TRBJ2-3 many . TRBV12-3/TRBV12-4 TGTGCCAGCAGTTTGGCGGGTCGTGCAGATACGCAGTATTTT CASSLAGRADTQYF
TRBJ2-7 few . TRBV5-1 TGCGCCAGCAGCTTGGACTACCGGGAATACTCCTACGAGCAGTACTTC CASSLDYREYSYEQYF
TRBJ2-3 few . TRBV7-7 TGTGCCAGCAGCTTAGGCCTCCAGGGAGATACGCAGTATTTT CASSLGLQGDTQYF
TRBJ1-1 many TRBD1 TRBV20-1 TGCAGTGCTGGACGTGGACAGGGGCGCACTGAAGCTTTCTTT CSAGRGQGRTEAFF
TRBJ1-4 . TRBD1 TRBV18 TGTGCCAGCTCACCACGACAGGGGGCGCGAAGTGAAAAACTGTTTTTT CASSPRQGARSEKLFF
TRBJ1-2 many . TRBV12-3/TRBV12-4 TGTGCCAGCAGTTTAGCTCCGAACTATGGCTACACCTTC CASSLAPNYGYTF
TRBJ2-3 many TRBD1 TRBV28 TGTGCCAGCAGTTTATTTGGACAGGGGGCCGCCCTAAGCACAGATACGCAGTATTTT CASSLFGQGAALSTDTQYF
TRBJ2-1 . TRBD2 TRBV2 TGTGCCAGCAGTGCCGAGGGACTAGCCAACAATGAGCAGTTCTTC CASSAEGLANNEQFF
TRBJ2-1 many TRBD2 TRBV5-1 TGCGCCAGCAGTTTACGGACTAGCGGGGACAATGAGCAGTTCTTC CASSLRTSGDNEQFF
TRBJ1-1 . TRBD1 TRBV5-6 TGTGCCAGCAGCCCAGAGGACAGGGAAGGTGAAGCTTTCTTT CASSPEDREGEAFF
TRBJ2-1 . TRBD1 TRBV12-3/TRBV12-4 TGTGCCAGCAGGAGCGGGACAGGGGCGTACAATGAGCAGTTCTTC CASRSGTGAYNEQFF
TRBJ2-5 few . TRBV3-1 TGTGCCAGCAGCCAAACAGGGCGGAGTGAGACCCAGTACTTC CASSQTGRSETQYF
TRBJ2-3 many . TRBV20-1 TGCAGTGCTAGAGATCGTGGCTTACGCACAGATACGCAGTATTTT CSARDRGLRTDTQYF
TRBJ2-1 many . TRBV5-5 TGTGCCAGCAGCTTTGACAGCAATGAGCAGTTCTTC CASSFDSNEQFF
TRBJ2-5 few . TRBV20-1 TGCAGTGCAAAGATGTATGCCTCAGGGGGGCGGGAGACCCAGTACTTC CSAKMYASGGRETQYF
TRBJ2-1 . . TRBV5-1 TGCGCCAGCAGCTTGACCCCCTCCTTGGGCTACAATGAGCAGTTCTTC CASSLTPSLGYNEQFF
TRBJ1-2 many . TRBV5-1 TGCGCCAGCAGCTTGGAGGACGATGGCTACACCTTC CASSLEDDGYTF
TRBJ2-5 few TRBD2 TRBV19 TGTGCCAGTAGTACCCACTTGACTAGCGGGAGGGAGACCCAGTACTTC CASSTHLTSGRETQYF
TRBJ2-1 few TRBD2 TRBV6-1 TGTGCCAGCAGTCGGACTAGCGGGAGGCCCCCCGCCTTC CASSRTSGRPPAF
TRBJ2-7 few . TRBV5-6 TGTGCCAGACGGGCGAGCTCCTACGAGCAGTACTTC CARRASSYEQYF
TRBJ1-4 few . TRBV7-9 TGTGCCAGCAGCCTGGGGGTGGAGGAAAAACTGTTTTTT CASSLGVEEKLFF